This record looks at one T cell receptor (beta chain) sequence and its context. Antigen unknown. Treatment noted: 15 to 20 received Ad26.COV2.S at low or high dose, single or two shots; 5 received placebo; per-sample allocation not given. Samples were taken on day 63 after the first vaccine or placebo injection. These data originate in a study of Ad26.COV2.S vaccination and SARS-CoV-2 variants. Background on the study: The study gave Ad26.COV2.S intramuscularly, once or twice 56 days apart. Points from the study as a whole: For non-spike TCRs, breadth in vaccine recipients resembled that in placebo recipients. Spike-specific TCR breadth in vaccine recipients exceeded that seen in placebo recipients.

The table came from immunoSEQ multiplex PCR; TCRdb's copy has only in-frame clones and leaves some out. The sample has roughly 420,000 clones; about 91% are singletons. The source of this sequence is a person between 18 and 60 years old who received the Ad26.COV2.S COVID-19 vaccine or a placebo. Sample: peripheral blood, taken in a trial of Ad26.COV2.S vaccine versus placebo.

The CDR3 here is CASSVTQVGTGELFF. The CDR3, as DNA: TGTGCCAGCAGCGTAACCCAGGTGGGCACCGGGGAGCTGTTTTTT. The genes are TRBV9 and TRBJ2-2; D unresolved. Trimming removed 1 base at V and 4 bases at J, with 11 bases between. Per the germline V gene, CDR1 is SGDLS and CDR2 is YYNGEE. This CDR3 has 15 amino acids.